These 18 T cell receptor beta chains originate from one sample sequenced in a study of vaccination and CD4 T cells after COVID-19. These receptors have no known antigen. Documented treatment: approximately nine-day PBMC culture with coronavirus spike peptide pools or control peptides (ViraFEST assay). An Oncomine TCR Beta short-read assay was used to sequence the DNA from cultured CD4+ T cells. TCRdb used MiXCR to reprocess the PCR reads, holding one entry per CDR3 protein. The sample lists about 19,000 distinct CDR3 sequences; approximately 22% were seen once. The sequencing input was cultured CD4+ T cells from blood. The receptors were sampled from a human donor with COVID-19.

The chain links TRBV19 to TRBJ1-6, with D possibly TRBD1 on 5 matching bases. Germline V CDR1 and CDR2: LNHDA, SQIVND (reference sequence). With 0 bases removed from V and 13 bases from J, the gap between germline ends came to 10 bases. The CDR3 consists of 13 residues. The CDR3 coding sequence is TGTGCCAGTAGTATAGAGGGACTCCGGCCCCTCCACTTT. Translating it yields CASSIEGLRPLHF.

The V call is TRBV5-1, the J call TRBJ2-3; D remains unclear. V shed 5 bases and J shed 2 bases, with 6 bases lying between them. CDR1 SGHRS and CDR2 YFSETQ come from the germline V gene. CDR3 length: 12 residues. CDR3 loop: CASSWDTDTQYF. Written as DNA, the CDR3 is TGCGCCAGCAGTTGGGACACAGATACGCAGTATTTT.

This clonotype was seen a handful of times. The rearrangement links TRBV5-8 to TRBJ2-1; the D is unclear. CDR1 and CDR2 from the germline V gene are SGHTS and YDEGEE. Trimming took off 0 bases at V and 0 bases at J, with 4 bases between the two ends. This CDR3 has 14 residues. The CDR3, as DNA: TGTGCCAGCAGCTTGGCCAGCTCCTACAATGAGCAGTTCTTC. Encoded protein: CASSLASSYNEQFF.

The chain joins TRBV27 to TRBJ1-6; 9 bases are a match to TRBD1. The CDR3 runs to 14 residues. J lost 11 bases, V lost 7 bases, and 9 bases had no gene match. CDR1 is MNHEY and CDR2 is SMNVEV in the germline V gene (reference sequence). The CDR3 loop reads CASTPGQGPPPLHF. The CDR3 bases are TGTGCCAGCACCCCGGGACAGGGACCCCCACCCCTCCACTTT.

This chain connects TRBV20-1 to TRBJ2-7; TRBD1 agrees at 8 bases. The CDR3 is made up of 13 amino acids. After removal of 6 bases from V and 4 bases from J, the junction contained 8 bases not matched to a gene. Germline values: CDR1 DFQATT, CDR2 SNEGSKA (reference sequence). This chain's CDR3 is CSANRGVPYEQYF. In DNA, the CDR3 is TGCAGTGCAAACAGGGGGGTGCCTTACGAGCAGTACTTC.

This clonotype has only a few counts. The genes are TRBV29-1 and TRBJ1-1; D is unresolved. The CDR3 runs 13 residues. Trimming left V 7 bases short and J 0 bases short, with 12 bases between. CDR1 is SQVTM and CDR2 is ANQGSEA in the germline V gene. DNA of the CDR3: TGCAGCGGCGGGTTTGGGATGAACACTGAAGCTTTCTTT. Protein sequence: CSGGFGMNTEAFF. Variable domain in full (rest from reference TRBV29-1 and TRBJ1-1): SAVISQKPSRDICQRGTSLTIQCQVDSQVTMMFWYRQQPGQSLTLIATANQGSEATYESGFVIDKFPISRPNLTFSTLTVSNMSPEDSSIYLCSGGFGMNTEAFFGQGTRLTVV.

V is TRBV28 and J is TRBJ1-1; tentative D call: TRBD1 (5 bases). Trimming left V 2 bases short and J 4 bases short, with 14 bases between. CDR3 size: 15 residues. CDR1 is MDHEN, CDR2 SYDVKM, per germline. As DNA, the CDR3 is TGTGCCAGCAGTTTAAATAGGGCCAGGGCCACTGAAGCTTTCTTT. The encoded protein is CASSLNRARATEAFF.

In its sample, this clonotype is medium-sized. This rearrangement joins TRBV19 to TRBJ1-2; D is ambiguous. CDR1 is LNHDA, CDR2 SQIVND, per germline (reference sequence). V was clipped by 3 bases and J by 5 bases, with 10 bases between them. The CDR3 runs 13 residues. CDR3 sequence (DNA): TGTGCCAGTAGTATCGCCGGGTCTTATGGCTACACCTTC. Its translation is CASSIAGSYGYTF.

This sequence joins TRBV28 and TRBJ2-7, with D unresolved. CDR1 MDHEN and CDR2 SYDVKM come from the germline V gene. V was clipped by 3 bases and J by 7 bases, with 7 bases between them. CDR3 size: 11 residues. CDR3: CASSFIAEQYF. The CDR3 DNA reads as TGTGCCAGCAGTTTTATTGCAGAGCAGTACTTC.

This clonotype was detected a few times. The CDR3 loop is CASSLRTGGTDTQYF. In nucleotides, the CDR3 is TGTGCCAGCAGTCTTAGGACAGGGGGCACAGATACGCAGTATTTT. The chain couples TRBV6-1 to TRBJ2-3; 9 bases align to TRBD1. There are 15 residues in the CDR3. CDR1 and CDR2 from the germline V gene are MNHNS and SASEGT. J gave up 1 base and V 5 bases, and 4 bases lay outside the gene matches.

The chain combines TRBV12-3 or TRBV12-4 with TRBJ1-1; 12 bases agree with TRBD1. CDR3 size: 16 residues. The ends lost 5 bases at V and 5 bases at J; junction bases unmatched: 9. CDR3 region: CASSPPGQGARTEAFF. CDR3 DNA sequence: TGTGCCAGCAGTCCACCGGGACAGGGGGCGAGGACTGAAGCTTTCTTT.

The rearrangement joins TRBV7-9 to TRBJ1-6, with D possibly matching TRBD1 (6 bases). V lost 2 bases and J lost 6, with 17 bases in between. The CDR3 covers 17 residues. Germline loops: CDR1 SEHNR, CDR2 FQNEAQ (reference sequence). Here the CDR3 DNA reads TGTGCCAGCAGCTTAACTCAGGGGAGGATCGCTAATTCACCCCTCCACTTT. It specifies CASSLTQGRIANSPLHF.

In its sample, this clonotype ranks as medium-sized. V usage is TRBV27 and J usage is TRBJ1-1; D uncertain. The CDR3 runs to 15 residues. Trimming stripped 1 base from V and 0 bases from J, with 9 bases between. Germline V CDR1 and CDR2: MNHEY, SMNVEV (reference sequence). The CDR3 DNA is TGTGCCAGCAGTTTATTAGGGTCCATGAACACTGAAGCTTTCTTT. Its protein is CASSLLGSMNTEAFF.

The chain couples TRBV5-4 to TRBJ2-5; possible D gene TRBD1, 6 bases. The CDR3 spans 14 residues. V was clipped by 0 bases and J by 2 bases, with 8 bases between them. Germline CDR1 and CDR2: SGHNT and YYREEE (reference sequence). This CDR3 reads CASSLVGQQETQYF. The CDR3 nucleotides read TGTGCCAGCAGCTTGGTAGGACAGCAAGAGACCCAGTACTTC.

This clonotype was detected a few times. The chain links TRBV12-3 or TRBV12-4 to TRBJ1-6; TRBD1 is a possible D gene (6 bases). Trimming removed 6 bases at V and 6 bases at J, with 18 bases between. The CDR3 totals 16 residues. CDR3 amino acids: CASSQVGGHFNSPLHF. The CDR3 bases are TGTGCCAGCAGCCAAGTAGGGGGGCACTTTAATTCACCCCTCCACTTT.

By its share, this clonotype is medium-sized. CDR3 protein: CSASDGAEAFF. The DNA of the CDR3 is TGCAGTGCTAGTGATGGGGCTGAAGCTTTCTTT. This chain uses TRBV20-1 with TRBJ1-1; D gene ambiguous. The CDR3 runs to 11 residues. Trimming pared 3 bases from V and 6 bases from J, leaving 8 bases between. The germline V gene has CDR1 DFQATT and CDR2 SNEGSKA (reference sequence).

This clonotype has just a few counts. The chain employs TRBV6-4 and TRBJ1-1; a weak D match, TRBD1 (5 bases). The CDR3 has 14 amino acids. CDR1 is MRHNA and CDR2 is SNTAGT in the germline V gene. The V gene lost 4 bases and the J gene lost 5 bases, with 14 bases spanning the gap. The CDR3 protein is CASSAKGMRTEAFF. CDR3 coding DNA: TGTGCCAGCAGTGCCAAGGGGATGAGGACTGAAGCTTTCTTT.

The rearrangement joins TRBV19 to TRBJ2-7; D gene ambiguous. V was shortened by 3 bases and J by 2 bases, with 17 bases between the two germline ends. Looked up from germline, CDR1 is LNHDA and CDR2 is SQIVND (reference sequence). This CDR3 spans 16 amino acids. The CDR3: CASSISPSGRTYEQYF. The CDR3 DNA is TGTGCCAGTAGTATTAGTCCGTCAGGTCGAACCTACGAGCAGTACTTC. Looking up the rest from reference TRBV19 and TRBJ2-7 gives the full variable domain: DGGITQSPKYLFRKEGQNVTLSCEQNLNHDAMYWYRQDPGQGLRLIYYSQIVNDFQKGDIAEGYSVSREKKESFPLTVTSAQKNPTAFYLCASSISPSGRTYEQYFGPGTRLTVT.